The clone carrying this T cell receptor beta chain appeared a few times. Per germline, CDR1 MNHEY and CDR2 SVGEGT. Trimming stripped 6 bases from V and 4 bases from J, with 26 bases between. This CDR3 comprises 18 residues. Construction of naive CD8 libraries employed about 19,000 to 1,000,000 sorted cells together with 10%, 30% or 50% RNA. A single record per CDR3 protein comes from TCRdb applying MiXCR to the PCR reads. Among over 600,000 distinct CDR3 sequences listed, about 20% were seen once. The data are from a study of molecular identifiers for immune sequencing clone quantification. The rearrangement links TRBV6-2 or TRBV6-3 to TRBJ2-3; TRBD1 might be the D (6 bases). This TCR was sampled from a human donor in good health. Some libraries in this study had Jurkat cell RNA spiked in. The specimen was naive CD8+ T cells from blood, with Jurkat cell RNA spiked in. The subset was: FACS-sorted CD8+CD4-CCR7+CD45RA+ naive T cells. The DNA for the CDR3 is TGTGCCAGCAGCCCCCTGTTGGGGCAGGGGTGGAATTCAGATACGCAGTATTTT. This translates into CASSPLLGQGWNSDTQYF.